This T cell receptor beta chain came from a study of identical twins' blood T cells. TCRdb analysed the 5' RACE reads with MiXCR anew, one entry per CDR3 protein. Of roughly 340,000 distinct CDR3 sequences listed, roughly 28% are singletons. In germline, CDR1 is SGHDT, CDR2 YYEEEE. This CDR3 is built from 14 residues. The junction had 7 bases not matched to a gene; V was cut back by 4 bases and J by 4 bases. This clonotype was counted only a few times. The gene calls are TRBV5-6 and TRBJ1-2, with 7 positions matching TRBD1. This clonotype was sampled from a woman between 18 and 55 years old in good health. The source material was PBMCs. The CDR3 reads CASSPGGDSYGYTF. CDR3 coding DNA: TGTGCCAGCAGCCCCGGCGGGGACAGCTATGGCTACACCTTC. Filled out from reference TRBV5-6 and TRBJ1-2, the complete variable domain reads DAGVTQSPTHLIKTRGQQVTLRCSPKSGHDTVSWYQQALGQGPQFIFQYYEEEERQRGNFPDRFSGHQFPNYSSELNVNALLLGDSALYLCASSPGGDSYGYTFGSGTRLTVV.